The 17 T cell receptor beta chains given below trace back to one sample, sequenced in a study of neurological immune-mediated disorders. TCRdb reprocessed the 5' RACE reads via MiXCR and lists one record per CDR3 protein. The data show under 90,000 distinct CDR3 sequences, 10% to 13% seen once. The time point was: longitudinal time-point 1 (baseline). Material: PBMCs. The source of these receptors is a man aged 25-40 years in good health.

The rearrangement joins TRBV7-6 to TRBJ2-1; D is uncertain. Between the trimmed V and J ends, which lost 5 bases and 4 bases, there was a span of 9 bases. CDR1 is SGHVS, CDR2 FNYEAQ, per germline. The CDR3 runs to 13 residues. CDR3 nucleotide sequence: TGTGCCAGCAGCACGACTCCGTACAATGAGCAGTTCTTC. Protein sequence: CASSTTPYNEQFF.

In its sample, this clonotype was seen many times. This chain joins TRBV7-2 and TRBJ1-1, with D unresolved. The CDR3 has 18 residues. Per germline, CDR1 SGHTA and CDR2 FQGNSA. The V end was cut by 2 bases, the J end by 1 base, with 20 bases between. The CDR3 is CASSLSRRTALGNTEAFF. The CDR3 DNA sequence: TGTGCCAGCAGCTTATCCAGGCGGACGGCCCTTGGGAACACTGAAGCTTTCTTT.

This clonotype was seen repeatedly, ten times or more. The chain is built from TRBV12-3 or TRBV12-4 and TRBJ1-1, with unresolved D. This CDR3 contains 14 residues. The V end was cut by 3 bases, the J end by 4 bases, with 12 bases between. CDR3 protein: CASSFTGGGTEAFF. The DNA of the CDR3 is TGTGCCAGCAGTTTTACCGGTGGAGGCACTGAAGCTTTCTTT.

By share, this clonotype counts as medium-sized. This chain links TRBV4-2 with TRBJ2-7, with 9 bases lining up with TRBD1. There are 17 residues in the CDR3. V shed 3 bases and J 3 bases; nucleotides not matched to a gene: 12. The germline V gene encodes CDR1 LGHNA and CDR2 YNFKEQ. The CDR3 nucleotides read TGTGCCAGCAGCCATAGTGGGACAGGGTTACAGAACTACGAGCAGTACTTC. Its protein product is CASSHSGTGLQNYEQYF.

There are many counts of this clonotype. The chain recombines TRBV3-1 with TRBJ2-5; D is undetermined. The CDR3 is 12 amino acids. Between the trimmed V and J ends, which lost 8 bases and 5 bases, there was a span of 12 bases. In germline, CDR1 is LGHDT, CDR2 YNNKEL (reference sequence). The CDR3 is CASGPDPETQYF. Here the CDR3 DNA reads TGTGCCAGCGGACCTGATCCGGAGACCCAGTACTTC.

This clonotype was counted only a few times. The CDR3 here is CASSAGTASYSNQPQHF. The CDR3 nucleotides are TGTGCCAGCAGCGCCGGGACAGCCTCATATAGCAATCAGCCCCAGCATTTT. This chain links TRBV7-8 with TRBJ1-5; 7 bases match TRBD1. This CDR3 has 17 residues. The V gene's germline CDR1 is SGHVS and CDR2 FQNEAQ. The V gene end was trimmed by 5 bases and the J gene end by 0 bases; junction bases not matched to a gene: 10.

This clonotype was counted ten times or more. This sequence joins TRBV27 and TRBJ2-7, with 8 bases matching TRBD2. V dropped 4 bases and J dropped 6; count of bases not matched to a gene: 14. This CDR3 contains 16 residues. The germline V gene encodes CDR1 MNHEY and CDR2 SMNVEV (reference sequence). CDR3 protein: CASSSHSGDHTPEQYF. The CDR3 DNA sequence: TGTGCCAGCAGTTCCCATAGCGGGGACCACACTCCCGAGCAGTACTTC.

This clonotype was found many times. The CDR3 is CASSLARLANIETQYF. The CDR3 DNA reads as TGTGCCAGCAGCTTAGCGCGCCTAGCGAATATAGAGACCCAGTACTTC. The chain combines TRBV7-6 with TRBJ2-5, with TRBD2 as a possible D gene (6 bases). CDR3 length equals 16 residues. Per germline, CDR1 SGHVS and CDR2 FNYEAQ. Trimming cost V 0 bases and J 4 bases, with 15 bases left between them. Looking up the rest from reference TRBV7-6 and TRBJ2-5 gives the full variable domain: GAGVSQSPRYKVTKRGQDVALRCDPISGHVSLYWYRQALGQGPEFLTYFNYEAQQDKSGLPNDRFSAERPEGSISTLTIQRTEQRDSAMYRCASSLARLANIETQYFGPGTRLLVL.

The table lists this clonotype with many counts. CDR3 sequence (DNA): TGCAGTGCAGACAGGGATGGCTACACCTTC. Translating it yields CSADRDGYTF. This sequence joins TRBV20-1 and TRBJ1-2, with TRBD1 identical over 7 bases. J lost 6 bases, V lost 6 bases, and 1 base had no gene match. The CDR3 runs to 10 residues. CDR1 DFQATT and CDR2 SNEGSKA come from the germline V gene (reference sequence).

Comments on this clonotype: At one of its ends the junction is not consistent with the germline gene, which may arise from a read error. The V and J genes are TRBV20-1 and TRBJ2-2, with 8 positions matching TRBD1. The germline gives CDR1 DFQATT, CDR2 SNEGSKA (reference sequence). The CDR3 contains 16 residues. In nucleotides, the CDR3 is TGCAGTGCTAGAGAGCCGGGACAGGATTACACTGGGGAGCTGTTTTTT. This gives the protein CSAREPGQDYTGELFF.

The table lists this clonotype with many counts. The rearrangement uses TRBV7-8 and TRBJ2-1; a possible D gene is TRBD1 (5 bases). Germline loops: CDR1 SGHVS, CDR2 FQNEAQ. V lost 1 base and J 5 bases, leaving 12 bases between the germline ends. This CDR3 has 15 amino acids. CDR3 residues: CASSLVGRVDNEQFF. The CDR3 nucleotides are TGTGCCAGCAGCTTAGTAGGCAGGGTGGACAATGAGCAGTTCTTC. The full variable domain, in which reference TRBV7-8 and TRBJ2-1 provide the parts outside the CDR3, is GAGVSQSPRYKVAKRGQDVALRCDPISGHVSLFWYQQALGQGPEFLTYFQNEAQLDKSGLPSDRFFAERPEGSVSTLKIQRTQQEDSAVYLCASSLVGRVDNEQFFGPGTRLTVL.

This clonotype was seen a handful of times. The V and J genes are TRBV7-6 and TRBJ2-1; 9 bases are a match to TRBD2. This CDR3 has 18 amino acids. The germline V gene encodes CDR1 SGHVS and CDR2 FNYEAQ. J was trimmed by 7 bases and V by 4 bases; bases with no gene match: 17. CDR3 sequence reads: CASSSSFSGRDRPNEQFF. In DNA, the CDR3 is TGTGCCAGCAGCTCATCGTTTAGCGGGAGAGATCGGCCAAATGAGCAGTTCTTC.

This clonotype was counted ten times or more. The chain employs TRBV5-1 and TRBJ1-2, with D unresolved. This CDR3 comprises 14 residues. V dropped 4 bases and J dropped 3 bases, with 13 bases sitting between them. Germline assignment: CDR1 SGHRS and CDR2 YFSETQ. The CDR3 DNA is TGCGCCAGCAGCGAAAGTCCAACGGACTATGGCTACACCTTC. Translation gives CASSESPTDYGYTF.

This clonotype occurred many times. The chain employs TRBV6-2 or TRBV6-3 and TRBJ1-5; perhaps TRBD1 as D (5 bases). The CDR3 sequence is 15 residues long. Germline assignment: CDR1 MNHEY and CDR2 SVGEGT. The V gene lost 6 bases and the J gene lost 3 bases, with 15 bases spanning the gap. This chain's CDR3 is CASRSTQGTNQPQHF. For the CDR3, the DNA is TGTGCCAGCAGGTCGACTCAGGGAACCAATCAGCCCCAGCATTTT.

The count of this clonotype is one. The junction and the germline gene differ at one end; a read error may be behind it. CDR3 coding DNA: TGTGCCAACAGCCTCTCGGGAGTGTCGGACGAGCACTACTTC. The encoded protein is CANSLSGVSDEHYF. The chain links TRBV27 to TRBJ2-7; possible D gene TRBD2, 6 bases. There are 14 residues in the CDR3. The germline V gene has CDR1 MNHEY and CDR2 SMNVEV (reference sequence).

This clonotype came up many times. V gene TRBV5-1 combines with J gene TRBJ2-2, with a tentative D call TRBD1 (6 bases). Looked up from germline, CDR1 is SGHRS and CDR2 is YFSETQ. V was trimmed by 4 bases and J by 3 bases, leaving 10 bases between them. The CDR3 loop spans 14 amino acids. This CDR3 reads CASSVGQYTGELFF. CDR3 DNA: TGCGCCAGCAGCGTGGGACAATACACCGGGGAGCTGTTTTTT.

This clonotype has ten or more counts. The rearrangement uses TRBV5-4 and TRBJ2-5; 11 nucleotides match TRBD2. Germline CDR1 is SGHNT and CDR2 is YYREEE (reference sequence). The CDR3 consists of 13 residues. With 4 bases clipped from V and 7 bases from J, the junction kept 3 bases outside the gene matches. The CDR3: CASSAGTSGTQYF. DNA for the CDR3: TGTGCCAGCAGCGCCGGGACTAGCGGGACCCAGTACTTC.